These 18 T cell receptor beta chains were sequenced from one sample in a study of blood T cell repertoires in COVID-19. The data were produced by immunoSEQ multiplex PCR, yet TCRdb's version contains in-frame clones alone and is incomplete. The sample yields about 73,000 clones, 70% to 80% seen once. Sequenced input: peripheral blood. The receptors here all came from a man aged 70-80 years with COVID-19, enrolled during active disease.

The chain couples TRBV5-6 to TRBJ2-1; perhaps TRBD2 as D (6 bases). The V end was cut by 0 bases, the J end by 3 bases, with 13 bases between. From germline, CDR1 is SGHDT and CDR2 YYEEEE. The CDR3 covers 16 residues. The CDR3 DNA is TGTGCCAGCAGCTTGGGTGGGCGGGATTTCTACAATGAGCAGTTCTTC. Its protein product is CASSLGGRDFYNEQFF.

The gene calls are TRBV10-3 and TRBJ1-6; D is possibly TRBD1 (6 bases). CDR1 ENHRY and CDR2 SYGVKD come from the germline V gene. This CDR3 has 15 amino acids. Trimming left V 6 bases short and J 8 bases short, with 17 bases between. CDR3 bases: TGTGCCATCAGAGGGGGGGGGCCAGATGATTCACCCCTCCACTTT. It translates to CAIRGGGPDDSPLHF.

This clone was observed a few times. The chain joins TRBV28 to TRBJ2-1; TRBD2 agrees at 15 bases. This CDR3 spans 21 amino acids. The V gene end was trimmed by 4 bases and the J gene end by 3 bases; junction bases not matched to a gene: 16. Germline CDR1 MDHEN, CDR2 SYDVKM. DNA of the CDR3: TGTGCCAGCAGTTCCCAAATAGGGGGGACTAGCGGGAGGTATTTCTACAATGAGCAGTTCTTC. Translated, it gives CASSSQIGGTSGRYFYNEQFF.

This chain connects TRBV5-8 to TRBJ2-7; TRBD1 matches at 9 bases. CDR1 SGHTS and CDR2 YDEGEE come from the germline V gene. The CDR3 sequence is 15 residues long. The ends lost 6 bases at V and 6 bases at J; junction bases unmatched: 13. The CDR3: CASTPIRGQGSEQYF. The CDR3 DNA reads as TGTGCCAGCACCCCAATAAGGGGACAGGGCTCCGAGCAGTACTTC.

The table lists this clone with a few counts. This chain uses TRBV11-3 with TRBJ1-1; tentatively, D is TRBD1 (5 bases). The CDR3 has 13 amino acids. Germline V gives CDR1 SGHNT, CDR2 YENEEA. V lost 4 bases to trimming and J lost 6 bases, with 12 bases between them. As DNA, the CDR3 is TGTGCCAGCAGCTCTCCGAGGACACCTGAAGCTTTCTTT. Translated: CASSSPRTPEAFF.

V gene TRBV6-2 or TRBV6-3 combines with J gene TRBJ2-2; 12 positions agree with TRBD1. Trimming at V came to 2 bases and at J to 7 bases, leaving 8 bases not matched to a gene. Germline V CDR1 and CDR2: MNHEY, SVGEGT. This CDR3 contains 17 residues. CDR3 loop: CASSYRGQGAIVGELFF. CDR3 nucleotides: TGTGCCAGCAGTTACCGGGGACAGGGGGCGATCGTCGGGGAGCTGTTTTTT.

The CDR3 sequence: CASSLGRLAGIRTGELFF. The CDR3 bases are TGTGCCAGCAGCTTGGGACGGCTAGCGGGAATAAGGACCGGGGAGCTGTTTTTT. The chain joins TRBV5-6 to TRBJ2-2; 9 bases map to TRBD2. This CDR3 has 18 amino acids. Germline V gene lookup returns CDR1 SGHDT and CDR2 YYEEEE. V lost 0 bases to trimming and J lost 5 bases; unmatched junction nucleotides: 11.

The V call is TRBV5-4, the J call TRBJ1-1; the match to TRBD1 covers 8 bases. CDR1 and CDR2 from the germline V gene are SGHNT and YYREEE (reference sequence). With V trimmed by 1 base and J by 4 bases, 6 bases remained unmatched. The CDR3 covers 15 residues. The CDR3 reads CASSLNRGKGTEAFF. In DNA form, the CDR3 reads TGTGCCAGCAGCTTGAACAGGGGGAAGGGCACTGAAGCTTTCTTT.

The chain has TRBV5-4 and TRBJ1-6, with D perhaps TRBD1 (5 bases). The CDR3 consists of 14 residues. Trimming took off 2 bases at V and 9 bases at J, with 12 bases between the two ends. Germline values: CDR1 SGHNT, CDR2 YYREEE (reference sequence). The CDR3 here is CASSFRVAGSPLHF. CDR3 nucleotide sequence: TGTGCCAGCAGCTTCAGGGTTGCTGGTTCACCCCTCCACTTT.

V is TRBV29-1 and J is TRBJ2-1, with a weak D call TRBD1 (5 bases). V lost 7 bases to trimming and J lost 8 bases, with 21 bases between them. The CDR3 is made up of 14 amino acids. Germline loops: CDR1 SQVTM, CDR2 ANQGSEA. The CDR3 sequence is CSGNRAGSWDEQFF. CDR3 nucleotides: TGCAGCGGCAATAGGGCAGGGTCTTGGGATGAGCAGTTCTTC.

The genes are TRBV28 and TRBJ2-3, with TRBD2 identical over 7 bases. Germline trimming cut 2 bases from V and 5 bases from J; bases unmatched to any gene: 4. This CDR3 contains 14 residues. CDR1 and CDR2 from the germline V gene are MDHEN and SYDVKM. Here the CDR3 DNA reads TGTGCCAGCAGTTTAGGCGGGAGAAGAGATACGCAGTATTTT. Translated: CASSLGGRRDTQYF.

The CDR3 protein is CASSLEQAPINEQFF. The CDR3 region has the DNA TGCGCCAGCAGCTTGGAGCAGGCCCCCATAAATGAGCAGTTCTTC. The V gene is TRBV5-1, the J gene TRBJ2-1; D remains ambiguous. The CDR3 sequence is 15 residues long. The V end was cut by 0 bases, the J end by 7 bases, with 14 bases between. Germline V gene lookup returns CDR1 SGHRS and CDR2 YFSETQ. The full variable domain, completed using reference TRBV5-1 and TRBJ2-1, is KAGVTQTPRYLIKTRGQQVTLSCSPISGHRSVSWYQQTPGQGLQFLFEYFSETQRNKGNFPGRFSGRQFSNSRSEMNVSTLELGDSALYLCASSLEQAPINEQFFGPGTRLTVL.

The chain employs TRBV10-3 and TRBJ1-1; 7 nucleotides line up with TRBD1. The CDR3 is 13 residues long. Germline CDR1 is ENHRY and CDR2 is SYGVKD. Trimming cost V 6 bases and J 2 bases; bases outside gene matches: 3. The CDR3 is CAISRQGNTEAFF. DNA for the CDR3: TGTGCCATCAGCAGACAGGGAAACACTGAAGCTTTCTTT.

This sequence joins TRBV2 and TRBJ1-1, with 8 bases lining up with TRBD1. Trimming removed 5 bases from V and 5 bases from J; junction bases left unmatched: 7. The CDR3 runs 14 residues. The V gene's germline CDR1 is SNHLY and CDR2 FYNNEI. CDR3 amino acids: CASSPGQAGTEAFF. CDR3 nucleotides: TGTGCCAGCAGTCCGGGACAGGCGGGGACTGAAGCTTTCTTT. Based on the CDR3 plus reference TRBV2 and TRBJ1-1, the full variable domain is EPEVTQTPSHQVTQMGQEVILRCVPISNHLYFYWYRQILGQKVEFLVSFYNNEISEKSEIFDDQFSVERPDGSNFTLKIRSTKLEDSAMYFCASSPGQAGTEAFFGQGTRLTVV.

The chain joins TRBV7-2 to TRBJ1-6; 7 bases line up with TRBD1. The length of the CDR3 is 15 residues. Looked up from germline, CDR1 is SGHTA and CDR2 is FQGNSA. The junction had 11 bases not matched to a gene; V was cut back by 4 bases and J by 11 bases. The CDR3 DNA sequence: TGTGCCAGCAGCTCCTCCAACGACAGGGTGACACCCCTCCACTTT. Amino acids: CASSSSNDRVTPLHF.

This chain uses TRBV27 with TRBJ1-4, with TRBD1 identical over 10 bases. CDR1 and CDR2 (germline): MNHEY, SMNVEV (reference sequence). V was clipped by 4 bases and J by 4 bases; unmatched bases: 3. The CDR3 length is 15 residues. The CDR3, as DNA: TGTGCCAGCAGTTCTTGGACAGGGGGTAATGAAAAACTGTTTTTT. This gives the protein CASSSWTGGNEKLFF.

This CDR3 is CASSLLPGQGGSPLHF. For the CDR3, the DNA is TGTGCCAGCAGCCTACTGCCGGGACAGGGTGGCTCACCCCTCCACTTT. The rearrangement joins TRBV11-2 to TRBJ1-6; 9 bases match TRBD1. Trimming at V came to 5 bases and at J to 10 bases, leaving 12 bases not matched to a gene. The CDR3 has 16 amino acids. CDR1 is SGHAT and CDR2 is FQNNGV in the germline V gene.

The chain recombines TRBV19 with TRBJ1-3, with 7 bases matching TRBD1. J lost 0 bases, V lost 6 bases, and 2 bases had no gene match. CDR1 and CDR2 (germline): LNHDA, SQIVND (reference sequence). The CDR3 consists of 14 residues. CDR3 sequence (DNA): TGTGCCAGTAGCAGGGGGAACTCTGGAAACACCATATATTTT. Amino acid sequence: CASSRGNSGNTIYF. Full variable domain (outside the CDR3, taken from reference TRBV19 and TRBJ1-3): DGGITQSPKYLFRKEGQNVTLSCEQNLNHDAMYWYRQDPGQGLRLIYYSQIVNDFQKGDIAEGYSVSREKKESFPLTVTSAQKNPTAFYLCASSRGNSGNTIYFGEGSWLTVV.